This section outlines one T cell receptor (beta chain) sequence together with its context. The antigen remains undetermined. Subsequent to a culture period of nine to ten days, CD4+ T cells were isolated. Half-medium replacement with IL-2 medium occurred on days 3 and 7. Data came from immunoSEQ multiplex PCR; TCRdb stores just in-frame clones and leaves some out. The sample shows around 46,000 clones, 67% of them seen only once. The CDR3 extends over 14 amino acids. Germline-derived CDR1 and CDR2 are MNHEY and SMNVEV (reference sequence). V shed 5 bases and J shed 8 bases, with 18 bases lying between them. The sample originates from a study of vaccination effects on CD4 cells after COVID-19. Study details: Sequencing followed a ViraFEST assay step that expanded antigen-specific CD4+ T cells with viral peptide pools. Cultures used around 1.8 million PBMC per well, approximately 10 IU/ml IL-2 and around 9.5 ug/ml peptides. Points from the study as a whole: At late timepoints after vaccination, vaccine- and infection-induced clones shrank markedly.

J is TRBJ1-2 and V is TRBV27; TRBD1 is a possible D gene (6 bases). The sample consisted of CD4+ T cells from PBMCs cultured without peptide, taken before COVID-19 vaccination. The sequence derives from a human donor who received a COVID-19 vaccine. In nucleotides, the CDR3 is TGTGCCAGCAGTCCCGCCGGGACACCGAGGGGCTACACCTTC. It codes for CASSPAGTPRGYTF.